Listed here are 19 T cell receptor beta chains from one sample, sequenced in a study of CD8+ T cells in alopecia areata. Sequencing used cDNA as its template, made by extracting RNA and reverse transcribing it. Profiled with immunoSEQ multiplex PCR; TCRdb holds only in-frame clones, not every one. The sample holds approximately 180,000 clones; roughly 63% are singletons and the top ten take 1.5% to 2%. The sequenced sample was CD4+ T cells sorted from blood, obtained at week 0. Receptors were obtained from a human donor with alopecia areata.

The chain couples TRBV7-2 to TRBJ1-1; possibly TRBD1 for D (6 bases). CDR1 SGHTA and CDR2 FQGNSA come from the germline V gene. This CDR3 is built from 13 residues. V lost 1 base to trimming and J lost 9 bases, with 12 bases between them. The CDR3 DNA reads TGTGCCAGCAGCTTAGAAGACAGGTTGAAAGCTTTCTTT. Amino acid sequence: CASSLEDRLKAFF.

This clone appeared a single time. The V call is TRBV5-1, the J call TRBJ2-1; tentatively, D is TRBD1 (5 bases). In germline, CDR1 is SGHRS, CDR2 YFSETQ. CDR3 length equals 16 residues. Deletions cut 3 bases from V and 9 bases from J, with 22 bases between. This CDR3 reads CASSSPQDTASSEQFF. The CDR3 bases are TGCGCCAGCAGCTCTCCCCAGGACACTGCTTCCAGTGAGCAGTTCTTC.

Only a few counts were recorded for this clone. The CDR3 DNA follows: TGTGCCTGGAGTGTGGACGTCTACGAGCAGTACTTC. Translation: CAWSVDVYEQYF. V gene TRBV30 combines with J gene TRBJ2-7, with D uncertain. V shed 0 bases and J shed 3 bases, with 6 bases lying between them. This CDR3 spans 12 amino acids. Looked up from germline, CDR1 is GTSNPN and CDR2 is SVGIG (reference sequence).

V is TRBV5-1 and J is TRBJ2-6; D is possibly TRBD1 or TRBD2 (5 bases each). Germline loops: CDR1 SGHRS, CDR2 YFSETQ. V was pared by 4 bases and J by 0 bases, with 11 bases between. The CDR3 is 16 residues long. CDR3 region: CASSPGLGSGANVLTF. The CDR3 DNA sequence: TGCGCCAGCAGCCCGGGGCTAGGCTCTGGGGCCAACGTCCTGACTTTC. Complete variable domain (other parts from reference TRBV5-1 and TRBJ2-6): KAGVTQTPRYLIKTRGQQVTLSCSPISGHRSVSWYQQTPGQGLQFLFEYFSETQRNKGNFPGRFSGRQFSNSRSEMNVSTLELGDSALYLCASSPGLGSGANVLTFGAGSRLTVL.

This clone appeared a few times. The J gene is TRBJ1-6, the V gene TRBV7-2; 8 bases agree with TRBD1. Germline-derived CDR1 and CDR2 are SGHTA and FQGNSA. V lost 7 bases to trimming and J lost 10 bases; unmatched junction nucleotides: 6. CDR3 length: 13 residues. CDR3 sequence: CASTPTGASPLHF. CDR3 in DNA: TGTGCCAGCACCCCGACAGGGGCCTCACCCCTCCACTTT.

The rearrangement uses TRBV6-6 and TRBJ1-1, with D possibly being TRBD1 (6 bases). V lost 7 bases, J lost 6 bases, and 18 bases lay in between. There are 14 residues in the CDR3. CDR1 and CDR2 (germline): MNHNY, SVGAGI (reference sequence). The CDR3 DNA is TGTGCCAGCACCACGGGAGGGGGGAGGCCTGAAGCTTTCTTT. This codes for CASTTGGGRPEAFF.

The V gene is TRBV15, the J gene TRBJ1-1, with 7 nucleotides matching TRBD1. The germline gives CDR1 LNHNV, CDR2 YYDKDF (reference sequence). V shed 2 bases and J 1 base; nucleotides not matched to a gene: 1. The CDR3 is 14 residues long. The CDR3 here is CATSRRQGNTEAFF. CDR3 coding DNA: TGTGCCACCAGCAGACGACAGGGGAACACTGAAGCTTTCTTT.

The chain combines TRBV6-5 with TRBJ1-2; 9 nucleotides agree with TRBD1. After removal of 6 bases from V and 8 bases from J, the junction contained 7 bases not matched to a gene. CDR1 is MNHEY and CDR2 is SVGAGI in the germline V gene. The CDR3 contains 13 residues. The CDR3: CASRSTGGLGYTF. The CDR3, as DNA: TGTGCCAGCAGAAGCACAGGGGGCTTAGGCTACACCTTC.

Of note for this clone: Other DNA sequences from this sample encode an identical CDR3 as well. The chain links TRBV30 to TRBJ1-1; D is unresolved. This CDR3 is 12 amino acids long. V lost 0 bases and J lost 5, with 7 bases in between. The germline V gene encodes CDR1 GTSNPN and CDR2 SVGIG (reference sequence). This CDR3 reads CAWSVQRTEAFF. The CDR3 DNA reads TGTGCCTGGAGTGTACAAAGAACTGAAGCTTTCTTT. The full variable domain, rest sourced from reference TRBV30 and TRBJ1-1, is SQTIHQWPATLVQPVGSPLSLECTVEGTSNPNLYWYRQAAGRGLQLLFYSVGIGQISSEVPQNLSASRPQDRQFILSSKKLLLSDSGFYLCAWSVQRTEAFFGQGTRLTVV.

The chain combines TRBV5-1 with TRBJ1-2; weak D call: TRBD1 (5 bases). The germline gives CDR1 SGHRS, CDR2 YFSETQ. The CDR3 spans 17 residues. Trimming removed 4 bases from V and 3 bases from J, with 22 bases in between. The CDR3 reads CASSRNGGTAQDYGYTF. For the CDR3, the DNA is TGCGCCAGCAGCAGAAACGGAGGGACGGCTCAAGACTATGGCTACACCTTC. The full variable domain, its missing parts supplied by reference TRBV5-1 and TRBJ1-2, is KAGVTQTPRYLIKTRGQQVTLSCSPISGHRSVSWYQQTPGQGLQFLFEYFSETQRNKGNFPGRFSGRQFSNSRSEMNVSTLELGDSALYLCASSRNGGTAQDYGYTFGSGTRLTVV.

As concerns this clone: The sample holds other DNA sequences that translate to the same CDR3. V is TRBV9 and J is TRBJ2-2; tentative D call: TRBD2 (6 bases). The CDR3 is 15 amino acids. Germline lookup yields CDR1 SGDLS and CDR2 YYNGEE. Trimming pared 0 bases from V and 2 bases from J, leaving 8 bases between. This CDR3 is CASSVGGANTGELFF. The CDR3, as DNA: TGTGCCAGCAGCGTAGGCGGGGCCAACACCGGGGAGCTGTTTTTT.

The CDR3 region has the DNA TGCGCCAGCAGCTTGGTGGTCGGGGAGACCCAGTACTTC. Translating it yields CASSLVVGETQYF. The chain is built from TRBV5-1 and TRBJ2-5; no clear D gene. The germline gives CDR1 SGHRS, CDR2 YFSETQ. CDR3 length: 13 amino acids. Trimming shortened V by 0 bases and J by 5 bases, and 8 bases separated the two germline ends.

The J gene is TRBJ1-2, the V gene TRBV27; D call uncertain. V lost 3 bases and J lost 4, with 12 bases in between. CDR3 size: 14 residues. Per the germline V gene, CDR1 is MNHEY and CDR2 is SMNVEV (reference sequence). The CDR3 bases are TGTGCCAGCAGTTTGGGGAGTGGGAGCTATGGCTACACCTTC. Translating it yields CASSLGSGSYGYTF.

The V and J genes are TRBV18 and TRBJ1-1, with no clear D. CDR1 and CDR2 (germline): KGHSH, LQKENI. The CDR3 runs 12 residues. The V end was cut by 2 bases, the J end by 8 bases, with 9 bases between. In DNA form, the CDR3 reads TGTGCCAGCTCACCAAGGACGTACGAAGCTTTCTTT. This gives the protein CASSPRTYEAFF.

On this clone itself: The junction departs from germline at one end; a sequencing error may be responsible. The V gene is TRBV29-1, the J gene TRBJ2-1, with D tentatively TRBD1 or TRBD2 (5 bases each). Germline V lookup: CDR1 SQVTM, CDR2 ANQGSEA. CDR3 length equals 10 residues. CDR3 protein: CSVEGGPEVF. CDR3 DNA sequence: TGCAGCGTTGAAGGGGGACCAGAAGTCTTC.

This clone was counted a few times. The chain uses TRBV14 and TRBJ2-1, with 9 bases matching TRBD1. The CDR3 totals 16 residues. Per the germline V gene, CDR1 is SGHDN and CDR2 is FVKESK. The J segment lost 2 bases and the V segment lost 3 bases, leaving 5 bases of the junction unmatched. The CDR3 reads CASSQGQGLAYNEQFF. In nucleotides, the CDR3 is TGTGCCAGCAGCCAGGGACAGGGTCTTGCCTACAATGAGCAGTTCTTC.

The CDR3 region has the DNA TGTGCCAGCAGATCGAATTCCGGAGATCAGCCCCAGCATTTT. Amino acids: CASRSNSGDQPQHF. The chain carries TRBV2 and TRBJ1-5; D gene uncertain. The germline V and J ends were trimmed by 6 bases and 5 bases, with 14 bases remaining between them. This CDR3 has 14 residues. CDR1 and CDR2 from the germline V gene are SNHLY and FYNNEI.

The chain carries TRBV29-1 and TRBJ1-2; the D is unclear. This CDR3 has 13 residues. The V gene's germline CDR1 is SQVTM and CDR2 ANQGSEA. Trimming stripped 5 bases from V and 4 bases from J, with 14 bases between. CDR3 region: CSVTTERGYGYTF. CDR3 nucleotide sequence: TGCAGCGTTACAACAGAACGGGGCTATGGCTACACCTTC.

The rearrangement links TRBV2 to TRBJ2-7, with 9 bases fitting TRBD1. V lost 8 bases to trimming and J lost 0 bases; unmatched junction nucleotides: 5. Germline V gene lookup returns CDR1 SNHLY and CDR2 FYNNEI. This CDR3 has 14 residues. The CDR3 bases are TGTGCCAGCGAACGGGACAGGGCCTCCTACGAGCAGTACTTC. It specifies CASERDRASYEQYF. The full variable domain, completed using reference TRBV2 and TRBJ2-7, is EPEVTQTPSHQVTQMGQEVILRCVPISNHLYFYWYRQILGQKVEFLVSFYNNEISEKSEIFDDQFSVERPDGSNFTLKIRSTKLEDSAMYFCASERDRASYEQYFGPGTRLTVT.